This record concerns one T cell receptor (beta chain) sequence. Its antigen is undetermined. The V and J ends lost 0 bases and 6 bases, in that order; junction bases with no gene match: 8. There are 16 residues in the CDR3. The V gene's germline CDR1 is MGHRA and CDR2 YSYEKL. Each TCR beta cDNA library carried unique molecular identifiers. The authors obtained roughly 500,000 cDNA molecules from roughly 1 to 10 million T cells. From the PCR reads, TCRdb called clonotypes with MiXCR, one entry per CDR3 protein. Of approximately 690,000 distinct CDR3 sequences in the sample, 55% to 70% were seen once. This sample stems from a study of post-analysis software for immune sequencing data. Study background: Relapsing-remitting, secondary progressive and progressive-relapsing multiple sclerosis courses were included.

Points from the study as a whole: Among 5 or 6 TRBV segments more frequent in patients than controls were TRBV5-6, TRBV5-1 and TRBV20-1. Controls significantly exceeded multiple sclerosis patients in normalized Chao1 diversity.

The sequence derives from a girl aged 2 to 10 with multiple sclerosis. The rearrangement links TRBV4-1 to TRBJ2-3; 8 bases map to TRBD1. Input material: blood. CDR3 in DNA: TGCGCCAGCAGCCAAGATAGGGACAGGTGGAGGGATACGCAGTATTTT. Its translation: CASSQDRDRWRDTQYF.